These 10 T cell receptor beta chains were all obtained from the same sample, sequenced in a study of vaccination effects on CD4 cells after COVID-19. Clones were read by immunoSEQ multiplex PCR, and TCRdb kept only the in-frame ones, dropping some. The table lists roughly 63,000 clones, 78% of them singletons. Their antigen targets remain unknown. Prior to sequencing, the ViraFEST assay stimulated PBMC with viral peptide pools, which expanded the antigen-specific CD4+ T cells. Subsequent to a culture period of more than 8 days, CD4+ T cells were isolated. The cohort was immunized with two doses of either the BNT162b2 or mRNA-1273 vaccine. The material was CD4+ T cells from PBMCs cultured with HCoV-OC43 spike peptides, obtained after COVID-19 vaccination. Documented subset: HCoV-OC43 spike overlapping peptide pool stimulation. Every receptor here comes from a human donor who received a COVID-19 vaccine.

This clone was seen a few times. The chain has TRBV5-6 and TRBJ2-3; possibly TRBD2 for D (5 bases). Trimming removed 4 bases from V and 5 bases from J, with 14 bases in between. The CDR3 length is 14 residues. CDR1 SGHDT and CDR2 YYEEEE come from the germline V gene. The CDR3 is CASSLTGLGDTQYF. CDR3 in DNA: TGTGCCAGCAGCCTCACGGGGTTGGGAGATACGCAGTATTTT.

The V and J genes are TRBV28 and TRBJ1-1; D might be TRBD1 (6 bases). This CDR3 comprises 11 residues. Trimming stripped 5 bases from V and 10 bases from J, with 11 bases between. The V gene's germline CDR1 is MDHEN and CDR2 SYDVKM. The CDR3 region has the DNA TGTGCCAGCAGTGGGGGGGCCGGAGCTTTCTTT. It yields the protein CASSGGAGAFF.

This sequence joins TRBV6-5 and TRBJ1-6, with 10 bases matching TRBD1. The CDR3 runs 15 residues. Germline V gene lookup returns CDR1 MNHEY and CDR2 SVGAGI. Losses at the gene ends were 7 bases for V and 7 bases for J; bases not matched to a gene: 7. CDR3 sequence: CASTTKGQGNSPLHF. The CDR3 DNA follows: TGTGCCAGCACCACCAAGGGACAGGGGAATTCACCCCTCCACTTT.

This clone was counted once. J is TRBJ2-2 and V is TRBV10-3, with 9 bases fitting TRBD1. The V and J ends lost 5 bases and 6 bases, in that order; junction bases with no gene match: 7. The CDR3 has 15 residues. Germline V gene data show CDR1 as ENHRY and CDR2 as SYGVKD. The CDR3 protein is CAISPGQGLSGELFF. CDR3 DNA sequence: TGTGCCATCAGTCCGGGACAGGGTTTATCCGGGGAGCTGTTTTTT.

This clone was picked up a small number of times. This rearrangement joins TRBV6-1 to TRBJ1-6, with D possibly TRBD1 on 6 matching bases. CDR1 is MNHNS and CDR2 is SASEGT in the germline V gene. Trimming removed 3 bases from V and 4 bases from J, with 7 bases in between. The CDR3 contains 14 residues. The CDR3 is CASSEDSYNSPLHF. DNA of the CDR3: TGTGCCAGCAGTGAGGACAGTTATAATTCACCCCTCCACTTT.

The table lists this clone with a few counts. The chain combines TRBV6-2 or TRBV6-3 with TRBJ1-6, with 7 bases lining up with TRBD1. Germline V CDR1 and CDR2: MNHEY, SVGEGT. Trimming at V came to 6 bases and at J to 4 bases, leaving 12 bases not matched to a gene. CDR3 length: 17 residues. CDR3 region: CASSLSTGTVYNSPLHF. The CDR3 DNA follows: TGTGCCAGCAGCCTTTCTACCGGGACAGTTTATAATTCACCCCTCCACTTT.

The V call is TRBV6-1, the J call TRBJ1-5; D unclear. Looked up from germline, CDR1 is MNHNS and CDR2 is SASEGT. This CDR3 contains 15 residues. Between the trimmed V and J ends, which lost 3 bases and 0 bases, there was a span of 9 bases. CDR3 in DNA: TGTGCCAGCAGTGACGCCGGTTTTAGCAATCAGCCCCAGCATTTT. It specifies CASSDAGFSNQPQHF.

The CDR3 spells CASSYGGGVNSGELFF. The CDR3 DNA reads TGTGCCAGCAGTTACGGGGGCGGGGTCAATTCCGGGGAGCTGTTTTTT. The chain employs TRBV6-6 and TRBJ2-2; the D call may be TRBD1 or TRBD2 (6 bases each). V lost 2 bases and J lost 6, with 16 bases in between. The CDR3 length is 16 residues. Germline assignment: CDR1 MNHNY and CDR2 SVGAGI (reference sequence).

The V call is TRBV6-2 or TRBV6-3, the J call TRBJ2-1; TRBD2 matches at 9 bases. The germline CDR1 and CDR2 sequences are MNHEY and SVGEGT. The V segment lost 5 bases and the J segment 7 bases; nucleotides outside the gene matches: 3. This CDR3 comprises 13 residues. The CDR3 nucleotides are TGTGCCAGCAGTATGCTAGCGGGGAATGAGCAGTTCTTC. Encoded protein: CASSMLAGNEQFF.

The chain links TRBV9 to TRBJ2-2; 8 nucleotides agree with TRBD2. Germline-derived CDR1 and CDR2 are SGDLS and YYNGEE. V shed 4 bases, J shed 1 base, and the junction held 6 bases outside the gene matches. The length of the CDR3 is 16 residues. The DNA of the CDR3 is TGTGCCAGCAGCTCGAGGAGCGGGGGGAACACCGGGGAGCTGTTTTTT. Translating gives CASSSRSGGNTGELFF.